This T cell receptor (beta chain) derives from a study of blood T cell repertoires in COVID-19. Overall study: Specimens from acute and convalescent COVID-19 originated in the United States, Italy and Spain.

Germline values: CDR1 MDHEN, CDR2 SYDVKM. Losses at the gene ends were 4 bases for V and 8 bases for J; bases not matched to a gene: 8. The CDR3 has 14 amino acids. Repertoires were generated with immunoSEQ multiplex PCR, while TCRdb's copy carries only in-frame clones and drops some. The data contain 55,000 to 65,000 clones, 75% to 90% of them singletons. Sequences were obtained from peripheral blood. The receptor's source is a woman aged 60-75 years with COVID-19, enrolled during active disease. The rearrangement links TRBV28 to TRBJ2-3, with 8 bases matching TRBD2. CDR3 DNA sequence: TGTGCCAGCAGTTCACTAGCGGCGTCAGGTACGCAGTATTTT. This codes for CASSSLAASGTQYF.